Here is one T cell receptor beta chain with its context. The specificity of this receptor is unknown. It has no much larger one-base neighbor in the sample; base qualities were not kept. The sample comes from a study of identical twins (dated by TCRdb to between 2015 and 2016). For context, the study as a whole: To test whether fetal clonotypes persist, the study used deep sequencing on TCR alpha and beta repertoires from monozygotic twins, unrelated adults of various ages, and cord blood. To rule out contamination, replicate twin experiments were performed at different times with different library preparation protocols. Here is what the overall study found, with its caveats: Fewer insertions were carried by abundant cord blood beta clonotypes, a similar but weaker trend appeared in young adult naive repertoires, and no such trend appeared in memory repertoires. In monozygotic twins, out-of-frame TCR alpha sharing was systematically underestimated by recombination models, although the models agreed with sharing between unrelated individuals. The excess sharing between twins in beta out-of-frame sequences was weaker because fewer shared sequences reduced the signal-to-noise ratio. Because the same donors could not be followed over many years, the conclusions depended on cross-sectional statistical analysis. Compared with coincidental sharing between unrelated individuals, out-of-frame TCR alpha sequences shared between twins had an excess of sequences with low generation probability. Zero-insertion analyses could be partly confounded by invariant T cells such as MAIT and iNKT, though diverse VJ usage argued against such confounding for most clonotypes.

The library came from 5' RACE. Sequencing instrument: Illumina HiSeq 2000. Template switching introduced a universal primer binding site; the final cDNA contained a unique molecular identifier, enabling accurate counting of TCR cDNA molecules. First-strand cDNA for TCR alpha and beta chains was synthesized from specific primers in the conserved constant-segment region. To control for contamination, every cDNA library carried two barcodes: a SMART-Mk sample barcode plus Illumina barcodes. Two successive PCR steps introduced TruSeq adapter sequences along with Illumina sample barcodes. The Illumina HiSeq platform was used with custom primers to sequence TCR alpha and beta cDNA libraries. The authors' pipeline ran thus. MiGEC processed the raw reads to extract unique molecular identifiers, while MiXCR was used to determine the CDR3 positions. Recombination models were inferred per individual with the repgenHMM and IGoR tools using an EM algorithm. The analysis of shared clonotypes was done with the tcR package in R, with sharing normalized by the product of cloneset sizes. To study raw recombination free of thymic and clonal selection effects, out-of-frame nonproductive sequences were analyzed. TCRdb ran its own pipeline on the public reads, namely fastp trimming at Q25 and MiXCR clone calling, and kept in-frame beta chains. Merged by CDR3 protein, the rows form single entries marked with the most common genes and DNA. The V and J calls come from TCRdb's annotation, not from the publication. For this sample the table gives fewer than 250,000 distinct CDR3 sequences, of which around a tenth were detected only once. The ten largest clones add up to around 5% of the sample.

Every donor was a healthy Caucasian. Using Miltenyi CD45RO+ enrichment and human naive T-cell isolation kits, memory (CD45RO+) and naive T cells were isolated from PBMC. The material sequenced was memory (CD45RO+) T cells sorted from blood. The sample's cell subset or site label, in plain terms: CD45RO+ enriched T cells. This TCR was recovered from a woman younger than 35 in good health.

The sequenced DNA: TGTGCCACCAGTGATCGGAGGGACGGGGCCAACGTCCTGACTTTC. It translates as CATSDRRDGANVLTF. The rearranged segments are TRBV24-1 and TRBJ2-6; perhaps TRBD2 is the D gene, with 6 bases matching. CDR1 and CDR2, per the germline V gene, are KGHDR and SFDVKD. Taken from cysteine to phenylalanine, the CDR3 has 15 residues. Left in the record is the CDR3 DNA by itself, 45 bases read in frame from the first base. V is pared back by 3 bases and J by 4 bases, with 9 bases lying between the germline termini.